Listed here are 32 T cell receptor beta chains from one sample, sequenced in a study of OX40 agonist ivuxolimab in advanced cancers. Generated by immunoSEQ multiplex PCR, the TCRdb table keeps only in-frame clones and is missing some. This sample has under 45,000 clones, with nearly 75% found just once. Source: CD4+ or CD8+ T cells sorted from blood, taken in a trial of the OX40 agonist ivuxolimab. These receptor sequences come from an adult with an advanced solid tumor such as melanoma, head and neck, liver or kidney cancer.

This clone occurred once. V is TRBV6-5 and J is TRBJ2-5; D is undetermined. Germline V gives CDR1 MNHEY, CDR2 SVGAGI. With 10 bases removed from V and 7 bases from J, the gap between germline ends came to 19 bases. This CDR3 contains 13 residues. The chain's CDR3 is CATTPAGWMTQYF. The CDR3 nucleotides are TGTGCCACGACCCCAGCCGGGTGGATGACCCAGTACTTC.

The V and J genes are TRBV7-9 and TRBJ2-5; D is perhaps TRBD1 (5 bases). This CDR3 contains 11 residues. The V gene lost 5 bases and the J gene lost 7 bases, with 8 bases spanning the gap. Germline V gene lookup returns CDR1 SEHNR and CDR2 FQNEAQ (reference sequence). CDR3 amino acids: CASSPDRTQYF. In nucleotides, the CDR3 is TGTGCCAGCAGCCCCGACAGGACCCAGTACTTC. The full variable domain, in which reference TRBV7-9 and TRBJ2-5 provide the parts outside the CDR3, is DTGVSQNPRHKITKRGQNVTFRCDPISEHNRLYWYRQTLGQGPEFLTYFQNEAQLEKSRLLSDRFSAERPKGSFSTLEIQRTEQGDSAMYLCASSPDRTQYFGPGTRLLVL.

The chain couples TRBV19 to TRBJ1-5; D remains unclear. The CDR3 is 12 amino acids. V was pared by 7 bases and J by 3 bases, with 7 bases between. CDR1 and CDR2 from the germline V gene are LNHDA and SQIVND (reference sequence). The CDR3 protein is CASTRDNQPQHF. The CDR3 nucleotides are TGTGCCAGTACGAGGGACAATCAGCCCCAGCATTTT. Drawing the rest from reference TRBV19 and TRBJ1-5, the complete variable domain is DGGITQSPKYLFRKEGQNVTLSCEQNLNHDAMYWYRQDPGQGLRLIYYSQIVNDFQKGDIAEGYSVSREKKESFPLTVTSAQKNPTAFYLCASTRDNQPQHFGDGTRLSIL.

The chain joins TRBV5-1 to TRBJ2-7; 12 bases fit TRBD1. The CDR3 loop spans 16 amino acids. V lost 4 bases, J lost 6 bases, and 11 bases stayed unmatched. The germline gives CDR1 SGHRS, CDR2 YFSETQ. The CDR3 bases are TGCGCCAGCAGCCGAAATCCGGGACAGGGGGCAGGCGAGCAGTACTTC. Amino acids: CASSRNPGQGAGEQYF.

The CDR3 sequence: CASRMRGNVNYGYTF. The CDR3, as DNA: TGTGCCAGCAGGATGCGGGGTAACGTTAACTATGGCTACACCTTC. The chain employs TRBV5-6 and TRBJ1-2; no firm D call. CDR3 length: 15 amino acids. CDR1 SGHDT and CDR2 YYEEEE come from the germline V gene. The ends were cut back, 5 bases at V and 1 base at J, with 15 bases in the middle.

This clone was found a few times. The chain joins TRBV5-5 to TRBJ2-7; D perhaps matches TRBD2 (5 bases). The CDR3 runs 14 residues. Trimming took 5 bases from V and 1 from J, leaving 13 bases between them. In germline, CDR1 is SGHKS, CDR2 YYEKEE (reference sequence). The DNA for the CDR3 is TGTGCCAGCAGTCTCGGACTCGGGTCCTACGAGCAGTACGTC. It translates to CASSLGLGSYEQYV.

The rearrangement joins TRBV10-2 to TRBJ2-3; 9 positions match TRBD1. The CDR3 length is 15 residues. Losses at the gene ends were 4 bases for V and 6 bases for J; bases not matched to a gene: 8. Per germline, CDR1 WSHSY and CDR2 SAAADI. The CDR3 protein is CASSAQDRGFDTQYF. Here the CDR3 DNA reads TGCGCCAGCAGTGCGCAGGACAGGGGTTTCGATACGCAGTATTTT.

The J gene is TRBJ1-2, the V gene TRBV10-1; D unresolved. Deletions cut 10 bases from V and 4 bases from J, with 16 bases between. Looked up from germline, CDR1 is WNHNN and CDR2 is SYGVQD (reference sequence). The CDR3 is 13 amino acids. CDR3 residues: CANRTDMVYGYTF. The CDR3 nucleotides are TGCGCCAATAGGACTGACATGGTCTATGGCTACACCTTC.

The genes are TRBV19 and TRBJ1-1; 8 nucleotides line up with TRBD1. V was pared by 10 bases and J by 2 bases, with 12 bases of the junction left unmatched. The CDR3 has 15 residues. Germline V CDR1 and CDR2: LNHDA, SQIVND (reference sequence). CDR3 sequence: CATRGGTGSNTEAFF. DNA of the CDR3: TGTGCCACTCGCGGGGGGACAGGTAGCAACACTGAAGCTTTCTTT.

This clone has just a few counts. V is TRBV15 and J is TRBJ2-5, with D uncertain. V lost 4 bases, J lost 5 bases, and 14 bases lay in between. The CDR3 loop spans 14 amino acids. From germline, CDR1 is LNHNV and CDR2 YYDKDF (reference sequence). For the CDR3, the DNA is TGTGCCACCAGCACCCAAACCCAAAGGGAGACCCAGTACTTC. It yields the protein CATSTQTQRETQYF.

This clone appeared a single time. V and J are TRBV5-1 and TRBJ1-3; 7 nucleotides match TRBD1. The CDR3 covers 14 residues. CDR1 and CDR2 (germline): SGHRS, YFSETQ. V lost 3 bases and J lost 3; bases outside the gene matches: 3. CDR3 DNA sequence: TGCGCCAGCAGCTCAAACAGGGGTGGAAACACCATATATTTT. Translation gives CASSSNRGGNTIYF.

The rearrangement joins TRBV5-1 to TRBJ2-1; TRBD1 agrees at 7 bases. V lost 6 bases and J lost 2; bases outside the gene matches: 8. This CDR3 has 15 amino acids. The V gene's germline CDR1 is SGHRS and CDR2 YFSETQ. The CDR3 coding sequence is TGCGCCAGCAACTCCGGGACAGAGCCCTACAATGAGCAGTTCTTC. Translating gives CASNSGTEPYNEQFF.

This clone was seen once. V usage is TRBV2 and J usage is TRBJ2-1; a weak D match, TRBD2 (6 bases). The V end was cut by 5 bases, the J end by 6 bases, with 11 bases between. This CDR3 contains 13 residues. Germline CDR1 SNHLY, CDR2 FYNNEI. In nucleotides, the CDR3 is TGTGCCAGCAGTTTTATCGGGGGCAATGAGCAGTTCTTC. Translation gives CASSFIGGNEQFF.

The chain recombines TRBV19 with TRBJ1-2, with 9 bases lining up with TRBD1. CDR1 and CDR2 from the germline V gene are LNHDA and SQIVND (reference sequence). Trimming took 8 bases from V and 5 from J; bases not matched to a gene: 6. The CDR3 runs to 13 residues. As DNA, the CDR3 is TGTGCCAGTCTACAGGGGGCTGGTTATGGCTACACCTTC. The encoded protein is CASLQGAGYGYTF.

This clone was seen a few times. This chain connects TRBV11-3 to TRBJ2-1; the D gene is possibly TRBD1 (5 bases). V was shortened by 2 bases and J by 0 bases, with 8 bases between the two germline ends. The CDR3 totals 15 residues. Per germline, CDR1 SGHNT and CDR2 YENEEA. In nucleotides, the CDR3 is TGTGCCAGCAGCTTACAGGGTTCCTCCTACAATGAGCAGTTCTTC. As protein: CASSLQGSSYNEQFF.

V is TRBV27 and J is TRBJ1-5, with D perhaps TRBD1 (5 bases). V was trimmed by 1 base and J by 4 bases, leaving 14 bases between them. Germline V gene sequence: CDR1 MNHEY, CDR2 SMNVEV (reference sequence). There are 16 residues in the CDR3. The DNA of the CDR3 is TGTGCCAGCAGTTTATGGGCAGGGTTCGTAAATCAGCCCCAGCATTTT. This encodes CASSLWAGFVNQPQHF.

V and J are TRBV19 and TRBJ1-3; unclear D gene. In germline, CDR1 is LNHDA, CDR2 SQIVND (reference sequence). The CDR3 runs to 11 residues. V was pared by 5 bases and J by 3 bases, with 2 bases between. CDR3 residues: CASSFGNTIYF. In DNA form, the CDR3 reads TGTGCCAGTAGTTTTGGAAACACCATATATTTT.

V and J are TRBV18 and TRBJ2-5; perhaps TRBD1 as D (5 bases). Germline-derived CDR1 and CDR2 are KGHSH and LQKENI. This CDR3 region has 13 residues. Trimming left V 2 bases short and J 5 bases short, with 9 bases between. The CDR3 DNA reads TGTGCCAGCTCACCAGACAGTTCCGAGACCCAGTACTTC. It codes for CASSPDSSETQYF.

The genes are TRBV11-1 and TRBJ1-2; a possible D gene is TRBD1 (6 bases). V dropped 5 bases and J dropped 8 bases, with 15 bases sitting between them. The CDR3 length is 13 residues. CDR1 and CDR2 from the germline V gene are SGHAT and FQDESV (reference sequence). The CDR3 protein is CASSPDTGSGYTF. CDR3 DNA sequence: TGTGCCAGCAGCCCAGACACAGGGTCCGGCTACACCTTC. Supplemented by reference TRBV11-1 and TRBJ1-2, the full variable domain reads EAEVAQSPRYKITEKSQAVAFWCDPISGHATLYWYRQILGQGPELLVQFQDESVVDDSQLPKDRFSAERLKGVDSTLKIQPAELGDSAMYLCASSPDTGSGYTFGSGTRLTVV.

V and J are TRBV28 and TRBJ1-4; D possibly corresponds to TRBD1 (5 bases). V was shortened by 7 bases and J by 5 bases, with 17 bases between the two germline ends. Germline V gives CDR1 MDHEN, CDR2 SYDVKM. The CDR3 contains 15 residues. DNA of the CDR3: TGTGCCAGCACCGAGAGGGGCAGTGCAAATGAAAAACTGTTTTTT. Protein: CASTERGSANEKLFF.

The chain links TRBV5-1 to TRBJ2-7; D is uncertain. This CDR3 spans 14 amino acids. CDR1 and CDR2 (germline): SGHRS, YFSETQ. V shed 6 bases and J shed 4 bases, with 17 bases lying between them. The CDR3 coding sequence is TGCGCCAGCACCCCGGGTGGGTCGGCTTACGAGCAGTACTTC. This encodes CASTPGGSAYEQYF.

This chain uses TRBV5-1 with TRBJ1-2; tentatively, D is TRBD1 (5 bases). The germline CDR1 and CDR2 sequences are SGHRS and YFSETQ. CDR3 length: 14 amino acids. The ends were cut back, 4 bases at V and 3 bases at J, with 13 bases in the middle. The CDR3 DNA reads as TGCGCCAGCAGCCCGGGAGGCAGGGACTATGGCTACACCTTC. It is translated as CASSPGGRDYGYTF.

The rearrangement links TRBV11-2 to TRBJ1-1; 8 positions match TRBD1. Trimming cost V 5 bases and J 8 bases; bases outside gene matches: 7. This CDR3 is 13 amino acids long. Germline V gene sequence: CDR1 SGHAT, CDR2 FQNNGV. The DNA for the CDR3 is TGTGCCAGCAGCAGGGACAGGCTTAGGGAAGCTTTCTTT. Translation gives CASSRDRLREAFF.

The chain combines TRBV5-1 with TRBJ1-5; 7 bases align to TRBD1. Per the germline V gene, CDR1 is SGHRS and CDR2 is YFSETQ. The CDR3 has 15 amino acids. Trimming removed 0 bases from V and 7 bases from J; junction bases left unmatched: 7. The CDR3 here is CASSLAGQKGQPQHF. CDR3 DNA: TGCGCCAGCAGCTTGGCGGGACAGAAAGGGCAGCCCCAGCATTTT.

This clone was recorded only once. The chain has TRBV6-1 and TRBJ1-3; no clear D gene. V lost 1 base to trimming and J lost 0 bases, with 10 bases between them. This CDR3 contains 16 residues. CDR1 and CDR2 (germline): MNHNS, SASEGT. The CDR3 DNA reads as TGTGCCAGCAGTGAAGGATACACGAGCTCTGGAAACACCATATATTTT. It is translated as CASSEGYTSSGNTIYF.

This chain uses TRBV28 with TRBJ1-5; D is perhaps TRBD1 (6 bases). V lost 4 bases and J lost 8, with 9 bases in between. This CDR3 is built from 12 residues. Per the germline V gene, CDR1 is MDHEN and CDR2 is SYDVKM. The CDR3 DNA sequence: TGTGCCAGCAGTTCAGGGGCGAAGCCCCAGCATTTT. Translated, it gives CASSSGAKPQHF.

This clone has just a few counts. The rearrangement uses TRBV6-5 and TRBJ2-7, with TRBD2 as a possible D gene (6 bases). CDR3 length equals 13 residues. Trimming removed 2 bases from V and 6 bases from J, with 11 bases in between. The germline V gene has CDR1 MNHEY and CDR2 SVGAGI. This CDR3 is CASSYGREAEQYF. The DNA of the CDR3 is TGTGCCAGCAGTTACGGCAGGGAGGCCGAGCAGTACTTC.

V and J are TRBV5-1 and TRBJ2-2; 7 bases map to TRBD1. Germline assignment: CDR1 SGHRS and CDR2 YFSETQ. Unmatched junction bases numbered 7, after V lost 0 bases and J lost 8 bases. The CDR3 has 15 residues. The CDR3: CASSLDRGSFGELFF. CDR3 coding DNA: TGCGCCAGCAGCTTGGACAGGGGTTCTTTTGGGGAGCTGTTTTTT.

The chain couples TRBV11-3 to TRBJ1-2, with 7 bases aligning to TRBD1. The germline CDR1 and CDR2 sequences are SGHNT and YENEEA. The length of the CDR3 is 15 residues. Unmatched junction bases numbered 10, after V lost 1 base and J lost 8 bases. CDR3 bases: TGTGCCAGCAGCTTAGGTCGACAGGGATCGGGGGGCTACACCTTC. It encodes CASSLGRQGSGGYTF.

This sequence joins TRBV9 and TRBJ2-7; D is undetermined. V was shortened by 6 bases and J by 3 bases, with 16 bases between the two germline ends. The CDR3 length is 14 residues. The germline CDR1 and CDR2 sequences are SGDLS and YYNGEE. DNA of the CDR3: TGTGCCAGCACCCCAGACGAAGTGCGCTACGAGCAGTACGTC. Its translation is CASTPDEVRYEQYV.

Only one count was recorded for this clone. The chain's CDR3 is CASSIEGGPLAKNIQYF. For the CDR3, the DNA is TGTGCCAGTAGTATAGAGGGCGGGCCACTAGCCAAAAACATTCAGTACTTC. The V gene is TRBV19, the J gene TRBJ2-4; possibly TRBD2 for D (5 bases). The V gene's germline CDR1 is LNHDA and CDR2 SQIVND (reference sequence). V lost 0 bases and J lost 0, with 12 bases in between. The CDR3 contains 17 residues.

This sequence joins TRBV7-2 and TRBJ2-3; the match to TRBD2 covers 14 bases. Unmatched junction bases numbered 2, after V lost 5 bases and J lost 4 bases. This CDR3 has 15 residues. Germline CDR1 reads SGHTA; CDR2 reads FQGNSA. The CDR3 here is CASSAGLAGADTQYF. The CDR3 DNA reads TGTGCCAGCAGCGCGGGACTAGCGGGGGCAGATACGCAGTATTTT.